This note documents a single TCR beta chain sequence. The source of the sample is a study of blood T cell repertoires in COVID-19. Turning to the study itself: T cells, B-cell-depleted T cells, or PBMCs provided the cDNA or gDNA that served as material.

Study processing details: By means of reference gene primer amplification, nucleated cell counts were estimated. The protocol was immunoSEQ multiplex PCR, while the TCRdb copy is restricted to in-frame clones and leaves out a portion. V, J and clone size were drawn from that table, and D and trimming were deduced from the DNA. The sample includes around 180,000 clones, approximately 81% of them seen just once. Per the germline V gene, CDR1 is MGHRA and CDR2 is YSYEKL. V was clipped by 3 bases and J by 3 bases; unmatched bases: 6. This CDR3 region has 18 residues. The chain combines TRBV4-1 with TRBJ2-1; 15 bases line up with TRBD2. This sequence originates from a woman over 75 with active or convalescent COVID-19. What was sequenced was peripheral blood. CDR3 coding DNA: TGCGCCAGCAGCCAGGGACTAGCGGGAGGAAATATCTACAATGAGCAGTTCTTC. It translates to CASSQGLAGGNIYNEQFF.